This TCR beta chain was retrieved from a study of Graves' ophthalmopathy and Graves' hyperthyroidism. Clinical symptoms and serum thyroxine were used for diagnosis; TRAb, thyroid ultrasound and orbital computed tomography were also relied on. Scientists amplified the TCR beta CDR3 regions from RNA transcripts. Following a first-round RT-PCR that used HTBI primers, a second-round multiplex PCR was carried out. Via MiXCR, TCRdb re-called the multiplex PCR reads, giving one row per CDR3 protein. The sample has roughly 60,000 distinct CDR3 sequences, about half seen once; the top ten hold roughly 5%. V was shortened by 5 bases and J by 4 bases, with 27 bases between the two germline ends. Germline CDR1 and CDR2: SGHTA and FQGNSA. The CDR3 runs to 18 residues.

The TCR originated in an adult woman with Graves' ophthalmopathy. The V call is TRBV7-2, the J call TRBJ2-7; the D gene is possibly TRBD2 (6 bases). Sequenced input: peripheral blood. CDR3 nucleotides: TGTGCCAGCAGCACACCCTGGGGCAGGGCGGGGTTACAATACGAGCAGTACTTC. Translating it yields CASSTPWGRAGLQYEQYF.